The 7 T cell receptor beta chains in this list originate from one sample, sequenced in a study of cytomegalovirus exposure and HLA in healthy donors. The PCR was carried out with 60 Vbeta primers and 13 Jbeta primers. Data came from immunoSEQ multiplex PCR; TCRdb stores just in-frame clones and leaves some out. The sample consists of 130,000 to 150,000 clones, 70% to 75% of them appearing once. The sample taken for sequencing was PBMCs. The source is a human donor in good health.

This clone occurred a few times. This rearrangement joins TRBV9 to TRBJ2-7; 7 nucleotides line up with TRBD1. Germline CDR1 SGDLS, CDR2 YYNGEE. The CDR3 loop spans 12 amino acids. J was trimmed by 6 bases and V by 3 bases; bases with no gene match: 3. The CDR3 bases are TGTGCCAGCAGCGGACAGGGACGCGAGCAGTACTTC. Protein product: CASSGQGREQYF.

The rearrangement joins TRBV7-3 to TRBJ2-1, with 9 bases matching TRBD2. Trimming cost V 4 bases and J 5 bases; bases outside gene matches: 6. CDR1 is SGHTA and CDR2 is FQGTGA in the germline V gene. The CDR3 runs 15 residues. DNA of the CDR3: TGTGCCAGCAGCTCGCTAGCGGGAAAGAACAATGAGCAGTTCTTC. It translates to CASSSLAGKNNEQFF.

The J gene is TRBJ2-3, the V gene TRBV13; D is uncertain. Trimming cost V 4 bases and J 0 bases, with 14 bases left between them. Germline CDR1 is PRHDT and CDR2 is FYEKMQ (reference sequence). The CDR3 contains 16 residues. In nucleotides, the CDR3 is TGTGCCAGCAGCTACCAAGACTCAGCTAGCACAGATACGCAGTATTTT. Residues: CASSYQDSASTDTQYF.

This clone was seen a handful of times. J is TRBJ1-5 and V is TRBV28, with D possibly matching TRBD1 (5 bases). The length of the CDR3 is 15 residues. The V end was cut by 1 base, the J end by 2 bases, with 9 bases between. Germline CDR1 is MDHEN and CDR2 is SYDVKM. The CDR3 bases are TGTGCCAGCAGTTTATTAGGGGAGGGCAATCAGCCCCAGCATTTT. Its protein is CASSLLGEGNQPQHF.

The chain links TRBV7-9 to TRBJ2-7, with a tentative D call TRBD1 (6 bases). The V and J ends lost 2 bases and 5 bases respectively, with 10 bases between them. Germline CDR1 is SEHNR and CDR2 is FQNEAQ (reference sequence). CDR3 size: 13 residues. The CDR3 region has the DNA TGTGCCAGCAGCTTATCCTACAGGGACGAGCAGTACTTC. As protein: CASSLSYRDEQYF.

This clone was seen more than once but under ten times. CDR3: CASSGQGGNEQFF. The CDR3 nucleotides read TGTGCCAGCAGTGGACAGGGGGGGAATGAGCAGTTCTTC. The genes are TRBV6-4 and TRBJ2-1, with TRBD1 matching 9 bases. The germline gives CDR1 MRHNA, CDR2 SNTAGT. Unmatched junction bases numbered 2, after V lost 4 bases and J lost 7 bases. CDR3 size: 13 residues.

The chain employs TRBV6-6 and TRBJ2-7; 11 bases are a match to TRBD2. In germline, CDR1 is MNHNY, CDR2 SVGAGI (reference sequence). J was trimmed by 7 bases and V by 7 bases; bases with no gene match: 15. This CDR3 is 16 amino acids long. The chain's CDR3 is CASIVTPTSGIGEQYF. CDR3 bases: TGTGCCAGCATCGTAACCCCGACTAGCGGGATTGGAGAGCAGTACTTC.